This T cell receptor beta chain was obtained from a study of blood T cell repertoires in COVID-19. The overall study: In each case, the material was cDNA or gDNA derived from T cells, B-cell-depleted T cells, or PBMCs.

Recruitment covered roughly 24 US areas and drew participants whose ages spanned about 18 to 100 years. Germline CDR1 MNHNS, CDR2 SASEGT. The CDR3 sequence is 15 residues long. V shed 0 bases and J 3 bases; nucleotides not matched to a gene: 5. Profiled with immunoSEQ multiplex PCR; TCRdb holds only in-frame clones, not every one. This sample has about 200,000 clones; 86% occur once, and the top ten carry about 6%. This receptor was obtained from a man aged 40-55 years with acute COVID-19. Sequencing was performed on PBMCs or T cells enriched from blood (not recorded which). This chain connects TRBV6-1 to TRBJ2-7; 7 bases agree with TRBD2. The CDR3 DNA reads TGTGCCAGCAGTGAAGCGTCCGGGGGGATCTACGAGCAGTACTTC. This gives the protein CASSEASGGIYEQYF.